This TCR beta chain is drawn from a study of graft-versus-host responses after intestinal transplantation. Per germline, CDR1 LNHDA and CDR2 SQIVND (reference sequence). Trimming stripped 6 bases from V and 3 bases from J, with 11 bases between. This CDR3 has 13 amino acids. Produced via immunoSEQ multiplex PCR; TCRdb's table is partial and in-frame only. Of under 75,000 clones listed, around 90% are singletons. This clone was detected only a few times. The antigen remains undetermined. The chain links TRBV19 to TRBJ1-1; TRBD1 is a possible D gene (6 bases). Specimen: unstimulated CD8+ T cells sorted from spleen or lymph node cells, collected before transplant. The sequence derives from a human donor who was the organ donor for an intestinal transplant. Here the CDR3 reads CASRVTGYTEAFF. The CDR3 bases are TGTGCCAGTAGGGTAACAGGGTACACTGAAGCTTTCTTT.